The sequence of this T cell receptor (delta chain) was determined in a study of gamma delta lymphoproliferative disorders and STAT genes (dated by TCRdb to between 2018 and 2020). For the study in its entirety: Gamma-chain libraries were prepared from at least 50 ng of genomic DNA using the LymphoTrack Dx TCRG Assay. Delta-chain libraries followed the EuroClonality-NGS working group standard operating procedure, because no corresponding Invivoscribe delta assay was available. Within a larger immunophenotypic and STAT-mutation study, TCR gamma and delta CDR3 repertoires were profiled by deep sequencing in Tgammadelta lymphoproliferative disease patients and healthy controls. A couple of gamma-chain samples and all delta-chain samples were sequenced twice to confirm results. Results the study describes overall, beyond this receptor: Nearly all major patient gamma and delta clonotypes were public, shared with at least one healthy donor; only a couple of gamma clonotypes were private to disease. The authors noted that NGS specificity may be reduced at low frequencies, so the public or private nature of leukemic clones needs confirmation. When whole repertoires were clustered, gamma repertoires from patients formed a group apart from those of healthy controls, but delta repertoires showed no separation between the groups. T cells in controls likely covered a range of maturation stages, whereas leukemic cells were skewed toward terminal effectors, which could potentially limit comparisons between patients and controls.

The CDR3 has 18 amino acids, counting the end cysteine and phenylalanine. Only the CDR3 portion is preserved as DNA: 54 bases, with reading frame beginning at the first base. As encoded in the germline V gene, CDR1 is GEAIGNYY while CDR2 is EKD. In both library methods, multiplex PCR was carried out with primers targeting conserved V and J regions of the TCR genes. Amplicons were purified, pooled and sequenced on an Illumina MiSeq platform. Concerning the study's data processing: V(D)J alignment, clonotype assembly and translation were performed with MiXCR, whereas functionality assessment and CDR3 repertoire analyses were performed with VDJtools. CDR3 was defined per IMGT, and analyses were restricted to productive sequences using functional genes, excluding ORF genes and pseudogenes. A custom Python script searched for identical amino acid CDR3s of major clonotypes (frequency >=5%) across all patients and controls. A one-sided non-parametric Wilcoxon test was used to compare clonotype frequencies in patients versus controls. TCRdb processed the public reads again with the CATT caller, after which rows with matching DNA were combined. TCRdb, not the original authors, processed these V and J calls. Across this sample there are 1,200 or so delta-chain clones, with approximately 1.5% seen only once. Roughly 43% of the sample is taken by the ten largest.

Genomic DNA from peripheral blood mononuclear cells isolated from patients and controls was used for TCR sequencing. The control group consisted of about 23 healthy adult blood donors (median age roughly 69 years; 12 males and roughly eleven females) who were matched to the patients for age and sex. This clone was counted between two and nine times. What this receptor recognizes is not known. The translation of this DNA and the TCRdb protein of a much larger clone differ at residue 15, probably owing to a read error; the protein shown here is translated from the DNA. The source is a human donor in good health. The sample taken for sequencing was blood. The rearranged segments are TRDV2 and TRDJ1, with TRDD3 matching 13 junction bases. The DNA is TGTGCCTGTGACACCGGACTACTGGGGGATACGCGGCACGATGAACTCATCTTT. It is translated as CACDTGLLGDTRHDELIF.